This T cell receptor (beta chain) was captured in a study of OX40 agonist ivuxolimab in advanced cancers. Overall study results and limits: Antigen specificity of clonally expanded peripheral T cells was not established. Compared with CD4+, CD8+ T cells on average had more expanded clones.

Produced via immunoSEQ multiplex PCR; TCRdb's table is partial and in-frame only. This table holds about 69,000 clones, approximately 90% found once. A remark on this clone: Its antigen remains unknown.

This CDR3 has 15 residues. V shed 3 bases and J shed 6 bases, with 15 bases lying between them. The germline V gene has CDR1 SNHLY and CDR2 FYNNEI. The clonotype was recovered from an adult with an advanced solid tumor such as melanoma, head and neck, liver or kidney cancer. The sequences come from CD4+ or CD8+ T cells sorted from blood, collected in a trial of the OX40 agonist ivuxolimab. The V gene is TRBV2, the J gene TRBJ2-1; the D call may be TRBD1 or TRBD2 (6 bases each). In DNA form, the CDR3 reads TGTGCCAGCAGTGATCTCCTAGGGGGGACCAATGAGCAGTTCTTC. Its translation: CASSDLLGGTNEQFF.